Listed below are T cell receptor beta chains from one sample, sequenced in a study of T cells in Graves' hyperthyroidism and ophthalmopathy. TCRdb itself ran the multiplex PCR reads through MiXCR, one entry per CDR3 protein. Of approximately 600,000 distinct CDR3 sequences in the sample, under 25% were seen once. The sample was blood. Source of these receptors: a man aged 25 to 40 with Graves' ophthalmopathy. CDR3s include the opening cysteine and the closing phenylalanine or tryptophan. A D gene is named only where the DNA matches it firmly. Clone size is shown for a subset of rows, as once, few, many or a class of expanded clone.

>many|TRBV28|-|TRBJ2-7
TGTGCCAGCAGTCCTGGACGACCCAATTCCTACGAGCAGTACTTC
CASSPGRPNSYEQYF
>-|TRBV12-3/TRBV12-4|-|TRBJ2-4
TGTGCCAGCATCAAGGGGGGGAACCGCATTCAGTACTTC
CASIKGGNRIQYF
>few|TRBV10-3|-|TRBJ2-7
TGTGCCATCAGGGAGTACATAGAGCAGTACTTC
CAIREYIEQYF
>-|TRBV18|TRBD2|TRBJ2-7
TGTGCCAGTGCTAGCGGGAGCTCCTACGAGCAGTACTTC
CASASGSSYEQYF
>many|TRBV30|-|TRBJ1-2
TGTGCCACGCACAGTTCCCCTTTCAACTATGGCTACACCTTC
CATHSSPFNYGYTF
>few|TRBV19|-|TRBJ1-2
TGTGCCAGTAGCCCCGTCGGGGGGGCCGGCTATGGCTACACCTTC
CASSPVGGAGYGYTF
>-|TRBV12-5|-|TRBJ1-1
TGTGCTAGTGTCTGGGGGGGGCCGGGGAACACTGAAGCTTTCTTT
CASVWGGPGNTEAFF
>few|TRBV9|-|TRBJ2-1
TGTGCCAGCAGCGTAGGGACCGGGACTCACCAGTTCTTC
CASSVGTGTHQFF
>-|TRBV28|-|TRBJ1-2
TGTGCCAGCAGTACCCCAGGGAAATATGGCTACACCTTC
CASSTPGKYGYTF
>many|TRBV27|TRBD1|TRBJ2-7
TGTGCCAGCAGTCGAACGGGACAGGGGATCTACGAGCAGTACTTC
CASSRTGQGIYEQYF
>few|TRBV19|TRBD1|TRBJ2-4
TGTGCCAGTAGTGGGGACAGGGCCGGAAATCTAGCCAAAAACATTCAGTACTTC
CASSGDRAGNLAKNIQYF
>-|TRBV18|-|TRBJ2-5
TGTGCCAGCTCGCCAAGGGGCCCCGGAGAGACCCAGTACTTC
CASSPRGPGETQYF
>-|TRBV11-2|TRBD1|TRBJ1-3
TGTGCCAGCAGCTGGACCCGGGACAGGGTTGACACCATATATTTT
CASSWTRDRVDTIYF
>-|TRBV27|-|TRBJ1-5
TGTGCCAGCAGACCTCCAACAGCTAGCAATCAGCCCCAGCATTTT
CASRPPTASNQPQHF
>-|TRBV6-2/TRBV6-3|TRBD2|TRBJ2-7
TGTGCCAGCACCCCTCTTCGACTAGCGGGAGGTAGCTACGAGCAGTACTTC
CASTPLRLAGGSYEQYF
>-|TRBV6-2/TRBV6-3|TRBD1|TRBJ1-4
TGTGCCGGCTCAGGGGGACGGAGTGAAAAACTGTTTTTT
CAGSGGRSEKLFF
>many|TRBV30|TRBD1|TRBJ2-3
TGTGCCTGGAGTGTAGGACAGGGAGAAGCAGATACGCAGTATTTT
CAWSVGQGEADTQYF
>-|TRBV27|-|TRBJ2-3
TGTGCCAGCAGTGTATACCGACTATCTAGCACAGATACGCAGTATTTT
CASSVYRLSSTDTQYF
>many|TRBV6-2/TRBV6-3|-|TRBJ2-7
TGTGCCAGCAGTTACTCGCCGGGCGGGCGGCCCTACGAGCAGTACTTC
CASSYSPGGRPYEQYF
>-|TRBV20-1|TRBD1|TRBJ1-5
TGCAGTGCTAGGGGACAGGTTGATCAGCCCCAGCATTTT
CSARGQVDQPQHF
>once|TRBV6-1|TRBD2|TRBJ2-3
TGTGCCAGCAGGCCGGGACTAGCGAACACAGATACGCAGTATTTT
CASRPGLANTDTQYF
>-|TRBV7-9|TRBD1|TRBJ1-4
TGTGTCAGCAGCCCGCTGGGACAGCAAAATGAAAAACTGTTTTTT
CVSSPLGQQNEKLFF
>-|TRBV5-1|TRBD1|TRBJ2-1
TGCGCCAGCCTTGGGGACAGCTCCTACAATGAGCAGTTCTTC
CASLGDSSYNEQFF
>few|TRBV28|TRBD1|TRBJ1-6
TGTGCCAGCAGTCCAGGGACAGGGTGGGATTCACCCCTCCACTTT
CASSPGTGWDSPLHF
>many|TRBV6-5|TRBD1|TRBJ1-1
TGTGCCAGCAGTTACTCGAGGGGGCGTCGAAGTGAAGCTTTCTTT
CASSYSRGRRSEAFF
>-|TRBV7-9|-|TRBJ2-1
TGTGCCAGCAGCTTAGTTCACAGGGCCTACAATGAGCAGTTCTTC
CASSLVHRAYNEQFF
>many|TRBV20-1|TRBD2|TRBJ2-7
TGCAGTGCTAGCCCCCTCGGGGTAGCGGGGCCCTACGAGCAGTACTTC
CSASPLGVAGPYEQYF
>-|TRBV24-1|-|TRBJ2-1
TGTGCCACCAGTGACCCAAGGGGAAACTACAATGAGCAGTTCTTC
CATSDPRGNYNEQFF
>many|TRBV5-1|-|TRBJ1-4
TGCGCCAGCAGCTTTGGAGGGACTAATGAAAAACTGTTTTTT
CASSFGGTNEKLFF
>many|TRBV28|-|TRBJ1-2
TGTGCCAGCAGTCTTGCGGGAGGTTACTATGGCTACACCTTC
CASSLAGGYYGYTF
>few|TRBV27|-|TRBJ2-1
TGTGCCAGCAGTTTGCCCCCAACTAGTGGGCACTACAATGAGCAGTTCTTC
CASSLPPTSGHYNEQFF
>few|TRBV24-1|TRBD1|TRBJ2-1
TGTGCCACCAGTGATTTCGGAACAGGGGACAATGAGCAGTTCTTC
CATSDFGTGDNEQFF
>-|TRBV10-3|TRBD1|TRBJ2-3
TGTGCCATCAGCAAGAATACCGGGACAGGGGGTACAGATACGCAGTATTTT
CAISKNTGTGGTDTQYF
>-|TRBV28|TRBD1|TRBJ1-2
TGTGCCAGCAGTTCCCAGGGGGAGGGCTACACCTTC
CASSSQGEGYTF
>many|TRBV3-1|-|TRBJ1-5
TGTGCCAGCAGCCAAGATCTGAGTCAGCCCCAGCATTTT
CASSQDLSQPQHF
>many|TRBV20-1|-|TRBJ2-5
TGCAGTGCTCTCACAGGCTTCCAAGAGACCCAGTACTTC
CSALTGFQETQYF
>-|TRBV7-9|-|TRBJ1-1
TGTGCCAGCAGCGGAAAGGTTGAAGCTTTCTTT
CASSGKVEAFF
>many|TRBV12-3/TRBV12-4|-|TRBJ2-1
TGTGCCAGCAGTTTTCAGGTGGTCGGGGAGCAGTTCTTC
CASSFQVVGEQFF
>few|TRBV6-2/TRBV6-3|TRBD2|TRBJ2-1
TGTGCCAGCACCGGGACTAGCGGGAGGCCTTCCTACAATGAGCAGTTCTTC
CASTGTSGRPSYNEQFF
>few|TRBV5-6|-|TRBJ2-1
TGTGCCAGCAGGGATATCAATCGTGGAAGCAATGAGCAGTTCTTC
CASRDINRGSNEQFF
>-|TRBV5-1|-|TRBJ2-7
TGCGCCAGCAGCTTGTACGGGGGAACCTACGAGCAGTACTTC
CASSLYGGTYEQYF
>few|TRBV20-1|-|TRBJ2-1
TGCAGTGCTAGAGATGGTGGGAGAGGAATCAATGAGCAGTTCTTC
CSARDGGRGINEQFF
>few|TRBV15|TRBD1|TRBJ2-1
TGTGCCACCAGTGGACAGGGGAGGCAGGAGCAGTTCTTC
CATSGQGRQEQFF
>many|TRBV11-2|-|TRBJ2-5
TGTGCCAGCAGCTTAGGTAGCCTGGCGGCGATCCAAGAGACCCAGTACTTC
CASSLGSLAAIQETQYF
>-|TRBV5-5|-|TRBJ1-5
TGTGCCAGCAGCGCCGCCAGGGTTCTAAATCAGCCCCAGCATTTT
CASSAARVLNQPQHF
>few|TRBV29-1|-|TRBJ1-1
TGCAGCGTTGAAAGGGGCCCGAACACTGAAGCTTTCTTT
CSVERGPNTEAFF
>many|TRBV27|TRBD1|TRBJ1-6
TGTGCCAGCAGTTTGACAGGGGGGTCCTATAATTCACCCCTCCACTTT
CASSLTGGSYNSPLHF
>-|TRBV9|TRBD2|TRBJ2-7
TGTGCCAGCAGCCCCGTTGAGGGAGGGCCGGGCGAGCAGTACTTC
CASSPVEGGPGEQYF
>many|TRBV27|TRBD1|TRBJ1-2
TGTGCCAGCAGTACAGGGGGAAATGGCTACACCTTC
CASSTGGNGYTF
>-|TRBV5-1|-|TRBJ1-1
TGCGCCAGCAGCGCACAGGGCCGGGCCACCCGGAACACTGAAGCTTTCTTT
CASSAQGRATRNTEAFF
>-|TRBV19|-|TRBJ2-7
TGTGCCAGTAGTCCAGCGGGCAGGATCTCCTACGAGCAGTACTTC
CASSPAGRISYEQYF
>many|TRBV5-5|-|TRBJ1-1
TGTGCCAGCAGTTGGGGGCCGGGTTTGGGCACTGAAGCTTTCTTT
CASSWGPGLGTEAFF
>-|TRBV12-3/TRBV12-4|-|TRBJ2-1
TGTGCCAGCAGTTTAATTTCTAGCGACAATGAGCAGTTCTTC
CASSLISSDNEQFF
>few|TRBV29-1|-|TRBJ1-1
TGCAGCGTTGAGGGGGGGCACGACACTGAAGCTTTCTTT
CSVEGGHDTEAFF